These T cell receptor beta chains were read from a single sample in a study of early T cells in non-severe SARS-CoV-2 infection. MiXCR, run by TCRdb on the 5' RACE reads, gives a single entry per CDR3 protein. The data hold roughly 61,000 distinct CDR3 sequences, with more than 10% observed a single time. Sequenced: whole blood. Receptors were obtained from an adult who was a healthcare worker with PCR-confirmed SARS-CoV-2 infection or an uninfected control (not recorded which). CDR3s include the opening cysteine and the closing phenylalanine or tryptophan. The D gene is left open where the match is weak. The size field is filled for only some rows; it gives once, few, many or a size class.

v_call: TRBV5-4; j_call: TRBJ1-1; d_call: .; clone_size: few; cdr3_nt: TGTGCCAGCAGCCCGGAATCCTCTGAAGCTTTCTTT; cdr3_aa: CASSPESSEAFF
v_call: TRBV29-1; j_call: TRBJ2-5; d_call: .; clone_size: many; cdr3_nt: TGCAGCGTTAGGACAGCCCAAGAGACCCAGTACTTC; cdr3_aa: CSVRTAQETQYF
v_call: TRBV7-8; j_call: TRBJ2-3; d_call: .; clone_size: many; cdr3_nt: TGTGCCAGCAGCCCAGGGTGGGGGGGCACGCAGTATTTT; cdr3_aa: CASSPGWGGTQYF
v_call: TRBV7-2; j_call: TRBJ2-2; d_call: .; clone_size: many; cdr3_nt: TGTGCCAGCAGCTTAGCGTCAGCCACCGGGGAGCTGTTTTTT; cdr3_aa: CASSLASATGELFF
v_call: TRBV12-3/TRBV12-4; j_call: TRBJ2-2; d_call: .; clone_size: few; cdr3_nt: TGTGCCAGCAGCCAAAGCGGGGAGCTGTTTTTT; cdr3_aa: CASSQSGELFF
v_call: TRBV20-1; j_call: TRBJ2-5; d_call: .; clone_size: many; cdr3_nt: TGCAGTGCTAGTTTGGCGTCAGAGACCCAGTACTTC; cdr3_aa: CSASLASETQYF
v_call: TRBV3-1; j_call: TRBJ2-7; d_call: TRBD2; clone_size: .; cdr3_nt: TGTGCCAGCAGCCAAGGGACTAGCGGGCCGTACGAGCAGTACTTC; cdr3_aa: CASSQGTSGPYEQYF
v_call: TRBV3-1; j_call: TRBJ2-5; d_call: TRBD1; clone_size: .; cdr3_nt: TGTGCCAGCAGCCAAGTCCCGGGACAGCGGTCCCAAGAGACCCAGTACTTC; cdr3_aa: CASSQVPGQRSQETQYF
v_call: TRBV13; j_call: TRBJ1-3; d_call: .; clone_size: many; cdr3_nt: TGTGCCAGCAGCGAGACGCGGTCTGGAAACACCATATATTTT; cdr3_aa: CASSETRSGNTIYF
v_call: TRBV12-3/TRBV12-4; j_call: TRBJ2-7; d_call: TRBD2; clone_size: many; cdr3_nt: TGTGCCAGCAGTTTCGGGGAGGGATGGGACCTTTCGACCAGCGAGCAGTACTTC; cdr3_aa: CASSFGEGWDLSTSEQYF
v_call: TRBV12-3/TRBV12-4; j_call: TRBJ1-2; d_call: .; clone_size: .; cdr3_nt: TGTGCCAGCAGCCCCGGTCCGGCAAGGGGCTACACCTTC; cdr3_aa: CASSPGPARGYTF
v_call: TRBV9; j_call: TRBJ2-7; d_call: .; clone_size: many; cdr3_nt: TGTGCCAGCAGCTCTAGCCCCGACGGACTTAACTACGAGCAGTACTTC; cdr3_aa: CASSSSPDGLNYEQYF
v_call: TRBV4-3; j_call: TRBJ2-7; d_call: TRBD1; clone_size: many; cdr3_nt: TGCGCCAGCAGCCAAGGGGACAGACAAATCTACGAGCAGTACTTC; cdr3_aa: CASSQGDRQIYEQYF
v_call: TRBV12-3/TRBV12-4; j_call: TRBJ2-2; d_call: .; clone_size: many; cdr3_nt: TGTGCCAGCTCCATCTACACCGGGGAGCTGTTTTTT; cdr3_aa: CASSIYTGELFF
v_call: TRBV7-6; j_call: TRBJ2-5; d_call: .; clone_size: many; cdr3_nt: TGTGCCAGCAGCCCCACCCGGGAGACCCAGTACTTC; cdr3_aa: CASSPTRETQYF
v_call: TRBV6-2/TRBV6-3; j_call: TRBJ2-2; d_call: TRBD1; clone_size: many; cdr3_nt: TGTGCCAGCAGATTACAGGGGGCGCAGGGCGGGGAGCTGTTTTTT; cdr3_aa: CASRLQGAQGGELFF
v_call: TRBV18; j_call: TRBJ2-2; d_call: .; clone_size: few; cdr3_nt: TGTGCCAGCTCCCGCTTACCGAGCGATAACACCGGGGAGCTGTTTTTT; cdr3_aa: CASSRLPSDNTGELFF
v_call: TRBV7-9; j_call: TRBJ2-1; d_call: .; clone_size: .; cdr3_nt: TGTGCCAGCAGCCCGGGCCTACCCCTAAATGAGCAGTTCTTC; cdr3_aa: CASSPGLPLNEQFF
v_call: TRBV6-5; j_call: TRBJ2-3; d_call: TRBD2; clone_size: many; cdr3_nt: TGTGCCAGCAGCTTCGTAGCGGGGGGGGATACGCAGTATTTT; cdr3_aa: CASSFVAGGDTQYF
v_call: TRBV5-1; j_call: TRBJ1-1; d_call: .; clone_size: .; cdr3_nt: TGCGCCAGCAGCTTCGGGGATCAGAACACTGAAGCTTTCTTT; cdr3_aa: CASSFGDQNTEAFF
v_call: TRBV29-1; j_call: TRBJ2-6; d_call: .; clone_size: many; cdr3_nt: TGCAGCGTTGAAGCCAGGGCCAACGTCCTGACTTTC; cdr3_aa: CSVEARANVLTF
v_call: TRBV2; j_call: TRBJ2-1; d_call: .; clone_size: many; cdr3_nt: TGTGCCAGCAACTACCCGGGACTCCATGACAATGAGCAGTTCTTC; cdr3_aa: CASNYPGLHDNEQFF
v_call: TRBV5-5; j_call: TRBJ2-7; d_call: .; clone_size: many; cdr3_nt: TGTGCCAGCAGCCCCCCTACCGACATGCAGTACTTC; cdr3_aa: CASSPPTDMQYF
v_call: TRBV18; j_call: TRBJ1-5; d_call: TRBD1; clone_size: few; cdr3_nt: TGTGCCAGCTCACTAAGACAGGGTGACGCAAATCAGCCCCAGCATTTT; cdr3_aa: CASSLRQGDANQPQHF
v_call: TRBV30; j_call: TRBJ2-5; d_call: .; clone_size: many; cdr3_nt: TGTGCCTGGAACTCTCAGCAAGAGACCCAGTACTTC; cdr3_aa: CAWNSQQETQYF
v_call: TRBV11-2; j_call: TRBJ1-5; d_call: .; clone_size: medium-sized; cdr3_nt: TGTGCCAGCAGTCGGGGAGGGGGCAATCAGCCCCAGCATTTT; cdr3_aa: CASSRGGGNQPQHF
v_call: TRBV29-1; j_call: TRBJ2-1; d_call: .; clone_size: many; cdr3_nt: TGCAGCGTGGTAACAGGGTCTCGTGAGCAGTTCTTC; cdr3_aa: CSVVTGSREQFF
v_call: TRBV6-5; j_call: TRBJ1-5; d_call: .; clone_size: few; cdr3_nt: TGTGCCAGCAGTTATCGACGGGGGGAAAATCAGCCCCAGCATTTT; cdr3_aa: CASSYRRGENQPQHF
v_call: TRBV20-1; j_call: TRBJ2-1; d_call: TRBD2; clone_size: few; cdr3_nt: TGCAGTGCTGGACGGCTAGCGGGGAACAATGAGCAGTTCTTC; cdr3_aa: CSAGRLAGNNEQFF
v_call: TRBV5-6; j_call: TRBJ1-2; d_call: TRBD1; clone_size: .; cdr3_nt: TGTGCCAGCAGCTCCCGGGACAGGGGAAGGGTGAGAGGCTACACCTTC; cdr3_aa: CASSSRDRGRVRGYTF
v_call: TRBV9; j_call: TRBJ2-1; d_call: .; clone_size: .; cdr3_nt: TGTGCCAGCAGCGTAGATTGGGGGCCCTACAATGAGCAGTTCTTC; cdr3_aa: CASSVDWGPYNEQFF